This T cell receptor beta chain comes out of a study of blood T cell repertoires in COVID-19. Study at large: Samples representing acute and convalescent COVID-19 were sourced from the United States, Italy and Spain. In each case, the material was cDNA or gDNA derived from T cells, B-cell-depleted T cells, or PBMCs.

Repertoires were generated with immunoSEQ multiplex PCR, while TCRdb's copy carries only in-frame clones and drops some. The repertoire holds hundreds of thousands of clones, 80% to 90% seen once, with about 2.3% in the top ten. The CDR3 has 16 residues. In germline, CDR1 is MRHNA, CDR2 SNTAGT. Trimming at V came to 0 bases and at J to 11 bases, leaving 9 bases not matched to a gene. The rearrangement links TRBV6-4 to TRBJ2-1; 11 bases are a match to TRBD2. The sequencing sample was made of peripheral blood. This TCR was sampled from a woman in her sixties or seventies with COVID-19, enrolled during active disease. CDR3 sequence (DNA): TGTGCCAGCAGTGACTCGAACGGCCTAGCGGGGGGCAAGCAGTTCTTC. Its protein is CASSDSNGLAGGKQFF.